The present entry profiles one T cell receptor beta chain with its context. This sample is drawn from a study of shared clonotypes between healthy human individuals. Some 30,000 T cell genomes, or about 190 ng DNA, went into the sorted-subset replicate PCRs. Authors' methods: Filtering was not the same, since immunoSEQ gave junction-only sequences without quality scores. Method: immunoSEQ multiplex PCR; TCRdb's copy keeps in-frame clones and lacks some. V and J calls and clone size follow that table, whereas D and trimming were derived from the DNA. This table holds some 2.1 million clones, roughly 94% found once. CD8 cells classed as naive were CD45RO-negative and positively selected for CCR7, excluding terminally differentiated effector memory CD45RA+ cells. The TCR was taken from a man between 18 and 35 years old in good health. Sequencing used naive CD8+ T cells sorted from blood.

CDR3 sequence (DNA): TGTGCCAGCAGTTTAGCACCGGGACAGGGGGGAACGAATGAGCAGTTCTTC. Its protein product is CASSLAPGQGGTNEQFF. The chain is built from TRBV28 and TRBJ2-1; 11 nucleotides line up with TRBD1. The CDR3 is 17 residues long. V shed 2 bases and J 7 bases; nucleotides not matched to a gene: 10. Germline V gene sequence: CDR1 MDHEN, CDR2 SYDVKM.